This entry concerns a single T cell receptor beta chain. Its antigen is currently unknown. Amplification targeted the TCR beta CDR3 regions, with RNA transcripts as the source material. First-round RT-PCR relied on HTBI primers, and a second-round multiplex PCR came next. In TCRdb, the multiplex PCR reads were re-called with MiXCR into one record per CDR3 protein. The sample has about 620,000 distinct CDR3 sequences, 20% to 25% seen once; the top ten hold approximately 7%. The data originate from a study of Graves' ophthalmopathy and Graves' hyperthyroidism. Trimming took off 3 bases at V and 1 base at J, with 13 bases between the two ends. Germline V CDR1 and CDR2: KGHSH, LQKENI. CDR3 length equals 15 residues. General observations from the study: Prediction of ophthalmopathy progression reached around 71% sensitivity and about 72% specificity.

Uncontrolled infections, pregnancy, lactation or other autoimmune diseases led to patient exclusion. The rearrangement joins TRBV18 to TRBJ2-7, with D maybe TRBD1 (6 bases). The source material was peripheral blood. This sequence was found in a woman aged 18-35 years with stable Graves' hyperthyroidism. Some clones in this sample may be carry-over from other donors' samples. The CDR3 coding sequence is TGTGCCAGCTCACCCGACAGGCCAACATCCTACGAGCAGTACTTC. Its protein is CASSPDRPTSYEQYF.